This T cell receptor (beta chain) was identified during a study of T cells in localized non-small cell lung cancer. As concerns this clone: As yet, its antigen is unknown.

Clones were read by immunoSEQ multiplex PCR, and TCRdb kept only the in-frame ones, dropping some. This repertoire shows around 26,000 clones, over 85% found once; its top ten account for approximately 3%. Study observations and caveats: A denser population of T cells in blood accompanied longer overall survival. Among the tissues sampled, uninvolved adjacent lung had the highest T cell clonality, above tumor. When the top 100 tumor clones were examined, a median approximately 54 of them also appeared in the adjacent lung, which was paired and uninvolved. Without multi-region sequencing, intratumor heterogeneity could not be excluded.

This clonotype was sampled from a woman between 18 and 50 years old with stage I lung adenocarcinoma. The specimen comprised peripheral blood, sampled before any cancer treatment.

CDR3 in amino acids: CASSLSSRQPQHF. In nucleotides, the CDR3 is TGTGCCAGCAGTTTATCGAGTCGTCAGCCCCAGCATTTT. The gene calls are TRBV27 and TRBJ1-5; no definite D call. V lost 0 bases and J 6 bases, leaving 6 bases between the germline ends. The germline V gene has CDR1 MNHEY and CDR2 SMNVEV (reference sequence). The CDR3 sequence is 13 residues long.